Presented here are 2 T cell receptor beta chains from one specimen sequenced in a study of T cell responses to AZD1222 COVID-19 vaccine. TCRdb's table, derived via immunoSEQ multiplex PCR, lists solely in-frame clones and lacks some. The sample lists about 150,000 clones, around 93% seen once, with approximately 3.9% in the top ten. Source: peripheral blood, taken 28 days after the second AZD1222 dose. All receptors come from an adult who received the AZD1222 COVID-19 vaccine.

The CDR3 region has the DNA TGTGCCAGCAGCCCAGCTGCGGGGGCCTACGAGCAGTACTTC. It translates to CASSPAAGAYEQYF. V is TRBV14 and J is TRBJ2-7, with TRBD2 identical over 7 bases. Germline CDR1 reads SGHDN; CDR2 reads FVKESK. V dropped 4 bases and J dropped 2; count of bases not matched to a gene: 5. The CDR3 is 14 residues long. Based on the CDR3 plus reference TRBV14 and TRBJ2-7, the full variable domain is EAGVTQFPSHSVIEKGQTVTLRCDPISGHDNLYWYRRVMGKEIKFLLHFVKESKQDESGMPNNRFLAERTGGTYSTLKVQPAELEDSGVYFCASSPAAGAYEQYFGPGTRLTVT.

The chain carries TRBV5-1 and TRBJ1-6; TRBD1 aligns across 9 bases. V dropped 2 bases and J dropped 7; count of bases not matched to a gene: 16. CDR3 length: 19 residues. Germline V gene data show CDR1 as SGHRS and CDR2 as YFSETQ. CDR3 bases: TGCGCCAGCAGCTTCGTTCCCGGGACAGGGTATGCGGAAAATTCACCCCTCCACTTT. Translation gives CASSFVPGTGYAENSPLHF.